This is a list of T cell receptor beta chains from one sample in a study of beta chain features in type 1 diabetes. Libraries were prepared by immunoSEQ multiplex PCR; TCRdb keeps only in-frame clonotypes and omits some of them. The table includes 20,000 to 30,000 clones, under 75% detected once. The sequenced sample was Tregs from blood. These receptors were obtained from a man aged 18 to 29 with type 1 diabetes. Each CDR3 is given with its conserved first and last residue. The D gene is left open where the match is weak. Clone size, where shown, is once, few, many, or a class for clones that have expanded.

D gene,J gene,V gene,clone size,CDR3 protein,CDR3 DNA
NA,TRBJ1-4,TRBV18,NA,CASSPPLFYPNEKLFF,TGTGCCAGCTCACCACCCCTCTTCTATCCTAATGAAAAACTGTTTTTT
TRBD2,TRBJ2-2,TRBV9,once,CASSGLAGDPNTGELFF,TGTGCCAGCAGCGGACTAGCGGGGGACCCGAACACCGGGGAGCTGTTTTTT
NA,TRBJ2-7,TRBV6-5,once,CASSPRRGTYEQYF,TGTGCCAGCAGTCCCCGCAGGGGAACCTACGAGCAGTACTTC
NA,TRBJ2-7,TRBV27,once,CASSLDVEGEQYF,TGTGCCAGCAGTTTAGACGTTGAGGGCGAGCAGTACTTC
NA,TRBJ1-2,TRBV5-1,NA,CASSATGLANYGYTF,TGCGCCAGCAGCGCGACAGGCCTAGCTAACTATGGCTACACCTTC
TRBD1,TRBJ2-2,TRBV11-2,NA,CASSPGTGGFLNTGELFF,TGTGCCAGCAGCCCAGGGACAGGGGGCTTTTTGAACACCGGGGAGCTGTTTTTT
NA,TRBJ1-1,TRBV2,NA,CASSRDTPNTEAFF,TGTGCCAGCAGCCGGGACACGCCGAACACTGAAGCTTTCTTT
NA,TRBJ2-5,TRBV6-6,few,CASSYLFSPGGTQYF,TGTGCCAGCAGTTACTTGTTCTCCCCGGGTGGGACCCAGTACTTC
NA,TRBJ1-3,TRBV28,NA,CASSLTPGNTIYF,TGTGCCAGCAGTTTAACACCTGGAAACACCATATATTTT
TRBD2,TRBJ2-7,TRBV11-1,once,CASSPTSVPYEQYF,TGTGCCAGCAGCCCGACTAGCGTACCCTACGAGCAGTACTTC
NA,TRBJ1-1,TRBV5-1,NA,CASSSYRSTEAFF,TGCGCCAGCAGCTCTTACAGGAGCACTGAAGCTTTCTTT
TRBD2,TRBJ2-7,TRBV18,NA,CASSPRRTSGSSGKEQYF,TGTGCCAGCTCACCGAGGAGGACTAGCGGGAGTAGCGGTAAAGAGCAGTACTTC
NA,TRBJ2-3,TRBV28,NA,CASSLAGSTDTQYF,TGTGCCAGCAGTTTAGCGGGGAGCACAGATACGCAGTATTTT
NA,TRBJ1-5,TRBV10-3,few,CAISEGALSNQPQHF,TGTGCCATCAGCGAAGGGGCCCTTAGCAATCAGCCCCAGCATTTT
NA,TRBJ2-2,TRBV18,few,CASSTGQFTGELFF,TGTGCCAGCTCGACGGGACAATTCACCGGGGAGCTGTTTTTT
NA,TRBJ2-1,TRBV6-1,NA,CASQWGLVIGDEQFF,TGTGCCAGCCAGTGGGGCCTGGTGATAGGGGATGAGCAGTTCTTC